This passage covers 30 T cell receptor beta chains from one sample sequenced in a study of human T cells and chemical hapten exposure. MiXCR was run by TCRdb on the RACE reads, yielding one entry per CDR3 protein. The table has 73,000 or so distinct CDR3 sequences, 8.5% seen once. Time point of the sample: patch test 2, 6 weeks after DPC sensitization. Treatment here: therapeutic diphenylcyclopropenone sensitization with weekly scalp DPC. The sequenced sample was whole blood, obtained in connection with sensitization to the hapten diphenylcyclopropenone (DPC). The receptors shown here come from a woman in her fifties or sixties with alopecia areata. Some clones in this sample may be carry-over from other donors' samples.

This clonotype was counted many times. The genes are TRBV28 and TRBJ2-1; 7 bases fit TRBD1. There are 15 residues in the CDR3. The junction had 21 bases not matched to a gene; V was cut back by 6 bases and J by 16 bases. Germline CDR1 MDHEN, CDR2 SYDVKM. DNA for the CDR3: TGTGCCAGCAGCAGGGGGTCTGGGGGTCCGGGACCTGCCTTCTTC. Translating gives CASSRGSGGPGPAFF.

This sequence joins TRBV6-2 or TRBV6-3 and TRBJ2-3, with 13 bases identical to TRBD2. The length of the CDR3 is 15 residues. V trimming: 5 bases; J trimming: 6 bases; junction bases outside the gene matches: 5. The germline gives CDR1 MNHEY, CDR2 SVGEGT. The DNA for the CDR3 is TGTGCCAGCAGTCCGAGACTAGCGGGAGGTGATACGCAGTATTTT. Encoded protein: CASSPRLAGGDTQYF.

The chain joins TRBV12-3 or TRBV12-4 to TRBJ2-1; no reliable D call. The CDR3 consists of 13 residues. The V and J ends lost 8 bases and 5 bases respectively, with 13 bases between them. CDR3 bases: TGTGCCAGCGGTTCCGCCGCGAACAATGAGCAGTTCTTC. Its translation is CASGSAANNEQFF.

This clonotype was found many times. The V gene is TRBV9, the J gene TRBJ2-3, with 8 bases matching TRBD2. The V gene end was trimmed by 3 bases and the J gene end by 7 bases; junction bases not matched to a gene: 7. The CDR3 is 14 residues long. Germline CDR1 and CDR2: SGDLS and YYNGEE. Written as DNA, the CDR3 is TGTGCCAGCAGCGCCGGGGGGGCCAGTTATACGCAGTATTTT. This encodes CASSAGGASYTQYF.

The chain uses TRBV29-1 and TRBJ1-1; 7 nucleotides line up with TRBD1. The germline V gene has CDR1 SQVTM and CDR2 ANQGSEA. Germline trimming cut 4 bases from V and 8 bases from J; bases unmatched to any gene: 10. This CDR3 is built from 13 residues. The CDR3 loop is CSVAGAQGVEAFF. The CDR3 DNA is TGCAGCGTTGCGGGGGCTCAGGGGGTGGAAGCTTTCTTT.

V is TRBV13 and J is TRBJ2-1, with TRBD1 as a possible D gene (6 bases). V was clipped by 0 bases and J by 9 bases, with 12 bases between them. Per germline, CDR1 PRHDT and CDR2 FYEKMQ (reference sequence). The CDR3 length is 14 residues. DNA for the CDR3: TGTGCCAGCAGCTTAGGAAACAGGGTGGTTGAGCAGTTCTTC. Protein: CASSLGNRVVEQFF.

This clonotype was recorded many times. In DNA, the CDR3 is TGTGCCAGCAGCCTGGGACAGTATAATTCACCCCTCCACTTT. This translates into CASSLGQYNSPLHF. The J gene is TRBJ1-6, the V gene TRBV12-3 or TRBV12-4; 7 bases agree with TRBD1. The ends lost 6 bases at V and 4 bases at J; junction bases unmatched: 3. There are 14 residues in the CDR3.

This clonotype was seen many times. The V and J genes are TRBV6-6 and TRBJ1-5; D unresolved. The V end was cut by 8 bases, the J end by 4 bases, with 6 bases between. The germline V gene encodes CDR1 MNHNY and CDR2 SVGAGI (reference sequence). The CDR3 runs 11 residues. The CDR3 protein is CASGMNQPQHF. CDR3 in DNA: TGTGCCAGCGGAATGAATCAGCCCCAGCATTTT.

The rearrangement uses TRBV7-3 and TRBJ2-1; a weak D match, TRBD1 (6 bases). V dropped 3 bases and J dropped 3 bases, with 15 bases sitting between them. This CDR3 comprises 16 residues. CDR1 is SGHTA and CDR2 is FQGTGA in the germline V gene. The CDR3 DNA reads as TGTGCCAGCAGCTTGGGGACACTCACACTCTACAATGAGCAGTTCTTC. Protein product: CASSLGTLTLYNEQFF.

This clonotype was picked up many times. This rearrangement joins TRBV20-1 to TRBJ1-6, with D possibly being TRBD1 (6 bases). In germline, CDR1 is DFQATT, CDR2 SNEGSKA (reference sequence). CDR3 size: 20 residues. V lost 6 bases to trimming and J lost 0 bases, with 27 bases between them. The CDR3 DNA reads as TGCAGTGCCGAAACCAGGGGCCCTATCGCACGGAGCTCCTATAATTCACCCCTCCACTTT. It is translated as CSAETRGPIARSSYNSPLHF.

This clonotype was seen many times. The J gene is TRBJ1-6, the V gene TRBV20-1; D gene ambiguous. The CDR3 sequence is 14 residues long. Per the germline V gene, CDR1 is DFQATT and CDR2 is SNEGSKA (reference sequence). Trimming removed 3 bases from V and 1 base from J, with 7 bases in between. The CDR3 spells CSARARSYNSPLHF. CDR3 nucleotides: TGCAGTGCTAGGGCTAGGTCCTATAATTCACCCCTCCACTTT.

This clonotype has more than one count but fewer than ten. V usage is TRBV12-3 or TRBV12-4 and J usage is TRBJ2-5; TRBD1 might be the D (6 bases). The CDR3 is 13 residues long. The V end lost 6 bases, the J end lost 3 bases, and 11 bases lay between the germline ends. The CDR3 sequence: CASSPGAKETQYF. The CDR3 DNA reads TGTGCCAGCAGCCCAGGGGCCAAAGAGACCCAGTACTTC.

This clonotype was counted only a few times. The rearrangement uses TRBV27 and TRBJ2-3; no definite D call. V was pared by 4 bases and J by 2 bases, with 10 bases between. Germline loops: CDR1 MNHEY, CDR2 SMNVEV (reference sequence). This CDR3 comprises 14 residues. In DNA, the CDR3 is TGTGCCAGCAGTTACCGCTCGTCCACAGATACGCAGTATTTT. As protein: CASSYRSSTDTQYF.

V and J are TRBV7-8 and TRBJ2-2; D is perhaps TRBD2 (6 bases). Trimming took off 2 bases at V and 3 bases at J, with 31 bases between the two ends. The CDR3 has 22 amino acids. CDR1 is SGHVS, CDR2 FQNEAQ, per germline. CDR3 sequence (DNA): TGTGCCAGCAGCTTAACTGTCTTCGTCTTCGGGAGCGAGTTGAAGGACACCGGGGAGCTGTTTTTT. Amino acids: CASSLTVFVFGSELKDTGELFF.

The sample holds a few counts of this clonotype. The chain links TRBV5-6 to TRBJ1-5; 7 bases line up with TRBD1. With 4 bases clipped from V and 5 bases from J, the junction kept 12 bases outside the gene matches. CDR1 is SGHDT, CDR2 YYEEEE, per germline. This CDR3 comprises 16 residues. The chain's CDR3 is CASSPSPQGGHQPQHF. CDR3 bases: TGTGCCAGCAGCCCGTCGCCGCAGGGGGGGCATCAGCCCCAGCATTTT.

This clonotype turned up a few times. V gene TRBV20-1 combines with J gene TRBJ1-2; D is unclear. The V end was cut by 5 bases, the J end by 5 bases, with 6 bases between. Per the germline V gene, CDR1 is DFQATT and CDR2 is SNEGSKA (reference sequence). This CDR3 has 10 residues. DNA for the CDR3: TGCAGTGCTCCTACTTATGGCTACACCTTC. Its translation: CSAPTYGYTF.

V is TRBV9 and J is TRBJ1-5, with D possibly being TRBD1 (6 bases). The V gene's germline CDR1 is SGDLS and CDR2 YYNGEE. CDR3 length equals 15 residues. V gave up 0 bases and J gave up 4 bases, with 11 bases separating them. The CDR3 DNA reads TGTGCCAGCAGCGTAGGGGGGGGCAAGAATCAGCCCCAGCATTTT. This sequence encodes CASSVGGGKNQPQHF.

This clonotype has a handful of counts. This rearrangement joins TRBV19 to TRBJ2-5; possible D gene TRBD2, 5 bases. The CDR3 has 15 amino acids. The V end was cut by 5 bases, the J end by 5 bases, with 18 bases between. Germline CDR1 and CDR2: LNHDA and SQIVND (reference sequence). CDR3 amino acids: CASSGRGPKRETQYF. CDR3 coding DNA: TGTGCCAGTAGTGGCCGGGGTCCAAAGCGGGAGACCCAGTACTTC.

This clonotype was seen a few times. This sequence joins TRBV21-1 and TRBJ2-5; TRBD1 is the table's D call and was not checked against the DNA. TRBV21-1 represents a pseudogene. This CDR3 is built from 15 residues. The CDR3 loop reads CASTGRGGGGETQYF. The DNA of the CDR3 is TGTGCCAGCACCGGCAGGGGCGGCGGGGGAGAGACCCAGTACTTC.

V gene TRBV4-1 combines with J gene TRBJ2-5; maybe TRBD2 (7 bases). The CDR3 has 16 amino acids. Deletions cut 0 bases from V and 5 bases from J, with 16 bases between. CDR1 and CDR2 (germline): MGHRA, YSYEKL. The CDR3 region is CASSQEVGGPKETQYF. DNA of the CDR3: TGCGCCAGCAGCCAAGAGGTGGGGGGGCCTAAGGAGACCCAGTACTTC.

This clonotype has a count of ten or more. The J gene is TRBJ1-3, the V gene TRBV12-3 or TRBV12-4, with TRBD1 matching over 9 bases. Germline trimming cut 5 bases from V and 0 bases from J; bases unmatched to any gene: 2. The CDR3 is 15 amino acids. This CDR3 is CASSADRGSGNTIYF. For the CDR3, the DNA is TGTGCCAGCAGTGCGGACAGGGGCTCTGGAAACACCATATATTTT.

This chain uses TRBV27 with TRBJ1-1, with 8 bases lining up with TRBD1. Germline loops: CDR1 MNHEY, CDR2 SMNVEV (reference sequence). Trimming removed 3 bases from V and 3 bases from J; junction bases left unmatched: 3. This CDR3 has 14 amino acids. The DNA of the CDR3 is TGTGCCAGCAGTTTTGGACAGGGTTACACTGAAGCTTTCTTT. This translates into CASSFGQGYTEAFF.

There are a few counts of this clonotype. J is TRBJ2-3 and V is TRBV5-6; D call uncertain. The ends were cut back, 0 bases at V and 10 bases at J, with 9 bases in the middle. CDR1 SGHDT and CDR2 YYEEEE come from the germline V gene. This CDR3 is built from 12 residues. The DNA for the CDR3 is TGTGCCAGCAGCTTGGGCACGAGCGCGCAGTATTTT. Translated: CASSLGTSAQYF.

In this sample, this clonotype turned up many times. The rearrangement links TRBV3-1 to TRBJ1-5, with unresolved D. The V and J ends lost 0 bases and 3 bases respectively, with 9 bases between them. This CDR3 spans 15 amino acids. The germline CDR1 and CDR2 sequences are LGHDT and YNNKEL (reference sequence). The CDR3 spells CASSQDNVLNQPQHF. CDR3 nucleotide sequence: TGTGCCAGCAGCCAAGATAACGTACTCAATCAGCCCCAGCATTTT.

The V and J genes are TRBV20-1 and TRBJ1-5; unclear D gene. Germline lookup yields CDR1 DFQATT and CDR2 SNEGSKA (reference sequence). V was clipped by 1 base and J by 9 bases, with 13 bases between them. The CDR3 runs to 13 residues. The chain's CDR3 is CSARGGGHGPQHF. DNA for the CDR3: TGCAGTGCTAGAGGGGGAGGGCACGGGCCCCAGCATTTT.

The CDR3 loop is CSAIRGGGDSNQPQHF. The CDR3 bases are TGCAGTGCAATTAGAGGGGGAGGGGATAGCAATCAGCCCCAGCATTTT. This chain links TRBV20-1 with TRBJ1-5; tentatively, D is TRBD1 (6 bases). The germline gives CDR1 DFQATT, CDR2 SNEGSKA (reference sequence). The CDR3 sequence is 16 residues long. Trimming removed 6 bases at V and 0 bases at J, with 18 bases between.

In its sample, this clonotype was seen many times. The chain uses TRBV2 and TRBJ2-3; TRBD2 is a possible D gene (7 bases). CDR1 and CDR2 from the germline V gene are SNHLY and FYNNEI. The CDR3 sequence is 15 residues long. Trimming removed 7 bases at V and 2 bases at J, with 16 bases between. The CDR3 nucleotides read TGTGCCAGCAACCGAGGGGGACTACCCACAGATACGCAGTATTTT. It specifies CASNRGGLPTDTQYF.

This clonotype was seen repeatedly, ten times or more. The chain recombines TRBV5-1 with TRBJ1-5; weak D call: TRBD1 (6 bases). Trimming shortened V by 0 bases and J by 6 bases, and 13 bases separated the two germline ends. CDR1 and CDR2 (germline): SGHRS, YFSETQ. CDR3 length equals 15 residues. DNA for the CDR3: TGCGCCAGCAGCTTGGAGGGGGGGCTCGGTCAGCCCCAGCATTTT. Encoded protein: CASSLEGGLGQPQHF.

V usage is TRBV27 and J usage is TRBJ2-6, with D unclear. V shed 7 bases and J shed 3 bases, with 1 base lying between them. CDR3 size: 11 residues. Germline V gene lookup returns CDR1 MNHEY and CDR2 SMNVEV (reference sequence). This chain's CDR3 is CASNGANVLTF. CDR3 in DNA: TGTGCCAGCAATGGGGCCAACGTCCTGACTTTC.

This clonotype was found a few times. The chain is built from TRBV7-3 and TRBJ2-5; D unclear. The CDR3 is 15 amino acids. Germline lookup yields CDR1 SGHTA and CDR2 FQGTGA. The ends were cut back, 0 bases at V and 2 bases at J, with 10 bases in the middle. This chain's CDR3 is CASSLTGSSQETQYF. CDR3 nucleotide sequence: TGTGCCAGCAGCTTAACGGGGTCTTCTCAAGAGACCCAGTACTTC.